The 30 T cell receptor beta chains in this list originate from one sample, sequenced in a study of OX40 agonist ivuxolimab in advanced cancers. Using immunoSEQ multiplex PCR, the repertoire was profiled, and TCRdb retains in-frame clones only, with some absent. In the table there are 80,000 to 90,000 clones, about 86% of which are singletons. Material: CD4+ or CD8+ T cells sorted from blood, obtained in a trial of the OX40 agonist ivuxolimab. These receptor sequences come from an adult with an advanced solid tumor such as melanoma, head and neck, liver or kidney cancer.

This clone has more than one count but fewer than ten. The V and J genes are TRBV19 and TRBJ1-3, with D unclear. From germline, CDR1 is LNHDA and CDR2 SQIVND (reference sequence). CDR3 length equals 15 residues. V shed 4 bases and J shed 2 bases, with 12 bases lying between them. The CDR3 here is CASSTPRRAGNTIYF. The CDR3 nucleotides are TGTGCCAGTAGTACCCCCCGGAGGGCTGGAAACACCATATATTTT.

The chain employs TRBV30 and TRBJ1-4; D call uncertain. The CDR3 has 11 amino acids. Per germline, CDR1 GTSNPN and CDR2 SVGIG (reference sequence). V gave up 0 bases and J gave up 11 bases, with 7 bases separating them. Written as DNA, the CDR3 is TGTGCCTGGAGTGTATCGTGGAAACTGTTTTTT. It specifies CAWSVSWKLFF.

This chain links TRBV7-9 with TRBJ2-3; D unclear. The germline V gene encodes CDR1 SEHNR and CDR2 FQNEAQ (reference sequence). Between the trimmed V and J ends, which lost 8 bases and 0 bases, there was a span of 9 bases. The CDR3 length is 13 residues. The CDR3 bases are TGTGCCAGCGCGCCTGGGAGCACAGATACGCAGTATTTT. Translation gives CASAPGSTDTQYF.

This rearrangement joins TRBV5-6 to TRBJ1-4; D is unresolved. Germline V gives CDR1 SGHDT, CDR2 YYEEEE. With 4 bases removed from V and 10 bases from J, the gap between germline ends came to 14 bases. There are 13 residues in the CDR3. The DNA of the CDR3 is TGTGCCAGCAGCCAGGCTAATTTAGGAAAACTGTTTTTT. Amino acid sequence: CASSQANLGKLFF.

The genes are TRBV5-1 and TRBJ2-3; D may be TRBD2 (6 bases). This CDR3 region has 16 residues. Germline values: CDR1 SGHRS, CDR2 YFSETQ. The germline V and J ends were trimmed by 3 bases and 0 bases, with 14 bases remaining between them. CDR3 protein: CASSSRDSRSTDTQYF. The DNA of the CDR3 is TGCGCCAGCAGCTCGAGGGACTCAAGAAGCACAGATACGCAGTATTTT.

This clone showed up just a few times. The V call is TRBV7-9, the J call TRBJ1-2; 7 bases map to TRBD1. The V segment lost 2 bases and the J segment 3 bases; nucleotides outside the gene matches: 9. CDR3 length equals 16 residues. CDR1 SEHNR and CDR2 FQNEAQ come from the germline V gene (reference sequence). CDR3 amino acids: CASSLWWQGDDYGYTF. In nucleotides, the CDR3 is TGTGCCAGCAGCTTATGGTGGCAGGGGGACGACTATGGCTACACCTTC. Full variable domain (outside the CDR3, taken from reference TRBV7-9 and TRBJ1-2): DTGVSQNPRHKITKRGQNVTFRCDPISEHNRLYWYRQTLGQGPEFLTYFQNEAQLEKSRLLSDRFSAERPKGSFSTLEIQRTEQGDSAMYLCASSLWWQGDDYGYTFGSGTRLTVV.

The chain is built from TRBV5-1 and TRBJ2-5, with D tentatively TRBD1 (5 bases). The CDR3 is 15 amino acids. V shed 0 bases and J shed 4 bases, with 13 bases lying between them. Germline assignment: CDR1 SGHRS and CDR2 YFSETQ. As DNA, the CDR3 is TGCGCCAGCAGCTTGGCCAGGGTGGTGGGAGAGACCCAGTACTTC. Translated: CASSLARVVGETQYF.

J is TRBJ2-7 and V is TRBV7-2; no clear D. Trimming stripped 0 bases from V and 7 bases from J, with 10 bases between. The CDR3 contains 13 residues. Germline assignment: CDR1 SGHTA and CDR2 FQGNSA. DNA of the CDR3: TGTGCCAGCAGCTTAGCCCTCCGGCGGGAGCAGTACTTC. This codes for CASSLALRREQYF.

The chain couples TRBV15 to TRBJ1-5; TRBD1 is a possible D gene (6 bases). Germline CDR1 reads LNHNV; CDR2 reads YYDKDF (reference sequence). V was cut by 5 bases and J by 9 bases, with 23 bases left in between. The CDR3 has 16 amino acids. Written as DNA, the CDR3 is TGTGCCACCAGCTTCTCGGGCAGGGGTGTGGGTTCGCCCCAGCATTTT. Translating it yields CATSFSGRGVGSPQHF.

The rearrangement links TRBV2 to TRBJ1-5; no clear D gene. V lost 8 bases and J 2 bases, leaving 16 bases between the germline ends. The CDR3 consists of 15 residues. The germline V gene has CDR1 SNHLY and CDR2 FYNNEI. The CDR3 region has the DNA TGTGCCAGCCAATCCTACCCCCGGGGCAATCAGCCCCAGCATTTT. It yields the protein CASQSYPRGNQPQHF.

Here the CDR3 reads CASSQAAIPGQGHGYTF. Written as DNA, the CDR3 is TGTGCCAGCAGCCAAGCAGCTATCCCGGGACAGGGTCACGGCTACACCTTC. This sequence joins TRBV4-2 and TRBJ1-2, with TRBD1 identical over 9 bases. This CDR3 has 17 residues. Germline trimming cut 1 base from V and 8 bases from J; bases unmatched to any gene: 14. CDR1 and CDR2 (germline): LGHNA, YNFKEQ.

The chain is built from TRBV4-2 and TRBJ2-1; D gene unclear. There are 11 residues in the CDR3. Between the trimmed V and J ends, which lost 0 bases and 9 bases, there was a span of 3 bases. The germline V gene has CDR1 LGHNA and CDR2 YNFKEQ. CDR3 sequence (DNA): TGTGCCAGCAGCCAAGATCGTGAGCAGTTCTTC. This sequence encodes CASSQDREQFF.

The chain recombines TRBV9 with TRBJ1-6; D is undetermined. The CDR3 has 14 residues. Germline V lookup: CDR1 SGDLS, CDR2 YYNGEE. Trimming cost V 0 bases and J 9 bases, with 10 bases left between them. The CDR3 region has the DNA TGTGCCAGCAGCGTAGAGGGTACCTCTTCACCCCTCCACTTT. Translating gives CASSVEGTSSPLHF. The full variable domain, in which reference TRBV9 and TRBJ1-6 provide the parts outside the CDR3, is DSGVTQTPKHLITATGQRVTLRCSPRSGDLSVYWYQQSLDQGLQFLIQYYNGEERAKGNILERFSAQQFPDLHSELNLSSLELGDSALYFCASSVEGTSSPLHFGNGTRLTVT.

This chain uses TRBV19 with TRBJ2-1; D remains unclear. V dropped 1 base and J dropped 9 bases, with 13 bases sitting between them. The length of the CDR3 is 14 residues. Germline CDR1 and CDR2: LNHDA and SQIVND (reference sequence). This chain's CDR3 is CASSIGASGSEQFF. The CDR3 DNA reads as TGTGCCAGTAGTATAGGAGCCTCCGGAAGTGAGCAGTTCTTC. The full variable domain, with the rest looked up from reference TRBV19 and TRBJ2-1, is DGGITQSPKYLFRKEGQNVTLSCEQNLNHDAMYWYRQDPGQGLRLIYYSQIVNDFQKGDIAEGYSVSREKKESFPLTVTSAQKNPTAFYLCASSIGASGSEQFFGPGTRLTVL.

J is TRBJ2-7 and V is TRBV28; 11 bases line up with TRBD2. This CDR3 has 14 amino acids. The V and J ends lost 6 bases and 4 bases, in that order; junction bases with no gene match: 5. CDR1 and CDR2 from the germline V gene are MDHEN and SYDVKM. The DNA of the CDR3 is TGTGCCAGCAGCCCGACTAGCGGGGCTTACGAGCAGTACTTC. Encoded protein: CASSPTSGAYEQYF.

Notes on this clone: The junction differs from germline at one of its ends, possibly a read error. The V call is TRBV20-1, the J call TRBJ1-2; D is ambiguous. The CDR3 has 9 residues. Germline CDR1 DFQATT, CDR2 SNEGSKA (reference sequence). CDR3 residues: CSARDRAFF. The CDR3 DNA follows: TGCAGTGCTAGAGACCGGGCGTTCTTC.

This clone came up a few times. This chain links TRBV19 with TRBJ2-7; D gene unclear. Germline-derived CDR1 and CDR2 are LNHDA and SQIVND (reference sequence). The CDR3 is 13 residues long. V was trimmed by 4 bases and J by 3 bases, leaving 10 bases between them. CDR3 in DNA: TGTGCCAGTAGTAATGGAATTGGCTACGAGCAGTACTTC. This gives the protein CASSNGIGYEQYF.

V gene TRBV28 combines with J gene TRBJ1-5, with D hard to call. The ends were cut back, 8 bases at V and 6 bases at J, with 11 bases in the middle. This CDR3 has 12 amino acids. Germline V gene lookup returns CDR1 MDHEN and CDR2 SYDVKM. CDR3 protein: CASCSPSQPQHF. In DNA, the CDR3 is TGTGCCAGCTGCAGTCCCTCTCAGCCCCAGCATTTT.

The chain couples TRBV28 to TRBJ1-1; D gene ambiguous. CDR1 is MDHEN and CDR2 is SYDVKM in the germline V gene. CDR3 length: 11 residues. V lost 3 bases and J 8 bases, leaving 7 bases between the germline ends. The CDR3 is CASSLRREAFF. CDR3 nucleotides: TGTGCCAGCAGTTTGAGGAGGGAAGCTTTCTTT.

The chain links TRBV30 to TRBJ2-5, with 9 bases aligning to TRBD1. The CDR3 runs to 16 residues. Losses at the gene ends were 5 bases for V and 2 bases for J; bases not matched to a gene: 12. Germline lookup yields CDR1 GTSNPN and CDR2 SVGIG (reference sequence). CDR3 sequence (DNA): TGTGCCTGGGGACCTGGGACAGGGCTCCGGCAAGAGACCCAGTACTTC. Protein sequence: CAWGPGTGLRQETQYF.

In nucleotides, the CDR3 is TGTGCCAGCAGTGAAGCAGGTGTAGGAATGGGTCAGCCCCAGCATTTT. This gives the protein CASSEAGVGMGQPQHF. The chain carries TRBV6-1 and TRBJ1-5; D is unclear. The V end was cut by 0 bases, the J end by 6 bases, with 15 bases between. The germline gives CDR1 MNHNS, CDR2 SASEGT. The CDR3 extends over 16 amino acids.

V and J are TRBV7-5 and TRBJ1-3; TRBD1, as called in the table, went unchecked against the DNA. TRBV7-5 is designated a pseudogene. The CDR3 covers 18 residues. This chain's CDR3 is CVRSLGSQGGSSGNTIYF. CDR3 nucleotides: TGTGTCAGAAGCTTAGGTTCCCAGGGGGGTTCCTCTGGAAACACCATATATTTT.

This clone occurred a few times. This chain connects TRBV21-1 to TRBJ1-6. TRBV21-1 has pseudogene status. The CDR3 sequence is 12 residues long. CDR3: CASSKLGSPLHF. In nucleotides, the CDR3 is TGTGCCAGCAGCAAACTGGGATCACCCCTCCACTTT.

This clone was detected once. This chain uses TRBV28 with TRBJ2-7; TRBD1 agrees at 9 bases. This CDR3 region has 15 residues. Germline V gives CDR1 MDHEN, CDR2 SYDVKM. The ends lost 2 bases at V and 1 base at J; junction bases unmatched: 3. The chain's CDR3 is CASSLNRGPSYEQYF. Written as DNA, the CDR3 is TGTGCCAGCAGTTTAAACAGGGGGCCTTCCTACGAGCAGTACTTC.

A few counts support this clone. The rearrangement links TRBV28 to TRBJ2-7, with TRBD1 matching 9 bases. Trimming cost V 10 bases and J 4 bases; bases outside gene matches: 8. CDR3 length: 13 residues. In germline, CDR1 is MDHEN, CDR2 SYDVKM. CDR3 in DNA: TGTGCCACCGGAAGGGACAGGGTATACGAGCAGTACTTC. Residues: CATGRDRVYEQYF.

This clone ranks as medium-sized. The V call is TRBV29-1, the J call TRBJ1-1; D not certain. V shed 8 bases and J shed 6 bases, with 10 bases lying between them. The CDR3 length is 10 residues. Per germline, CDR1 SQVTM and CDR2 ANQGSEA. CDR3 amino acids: CSSPDAEAFF. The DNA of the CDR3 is TGCAGCTCCCCGGACGCTGAAGCTTTCTTT.

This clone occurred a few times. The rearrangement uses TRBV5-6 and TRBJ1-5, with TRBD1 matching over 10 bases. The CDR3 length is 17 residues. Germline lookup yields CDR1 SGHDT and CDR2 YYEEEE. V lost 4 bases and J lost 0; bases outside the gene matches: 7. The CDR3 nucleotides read TGTGCCAGCAGCCCGATGGACAGGGGGAGTAGCAATCAGCCCCAGCATTTT. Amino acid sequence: CASSPMDRGSSNQPQHF.

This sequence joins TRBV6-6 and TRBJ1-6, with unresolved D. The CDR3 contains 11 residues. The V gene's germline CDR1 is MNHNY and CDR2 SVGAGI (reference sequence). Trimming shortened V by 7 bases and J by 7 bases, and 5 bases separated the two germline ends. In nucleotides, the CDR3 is TGTGCCAGCAACCACAATTCACCCCTCCACTTT. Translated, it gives CASNHNSPLHF.

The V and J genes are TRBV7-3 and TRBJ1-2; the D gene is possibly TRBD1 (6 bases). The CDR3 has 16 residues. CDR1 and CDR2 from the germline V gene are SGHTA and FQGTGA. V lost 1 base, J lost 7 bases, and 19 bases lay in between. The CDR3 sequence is CASSLILGGPTSGYTF. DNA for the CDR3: TGTGCCAGCAGCTTAATCCTCGGGGGGCCCACGAGTGGCTACACCTTC.

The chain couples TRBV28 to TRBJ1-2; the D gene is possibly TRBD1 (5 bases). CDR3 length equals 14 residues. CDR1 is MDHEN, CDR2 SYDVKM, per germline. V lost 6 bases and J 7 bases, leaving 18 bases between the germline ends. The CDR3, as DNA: TGTGCCAGCAGCTTGGGGGTTGTACAAAGTGGCTACACCTTC. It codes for CASSLGVVQSGYTF.